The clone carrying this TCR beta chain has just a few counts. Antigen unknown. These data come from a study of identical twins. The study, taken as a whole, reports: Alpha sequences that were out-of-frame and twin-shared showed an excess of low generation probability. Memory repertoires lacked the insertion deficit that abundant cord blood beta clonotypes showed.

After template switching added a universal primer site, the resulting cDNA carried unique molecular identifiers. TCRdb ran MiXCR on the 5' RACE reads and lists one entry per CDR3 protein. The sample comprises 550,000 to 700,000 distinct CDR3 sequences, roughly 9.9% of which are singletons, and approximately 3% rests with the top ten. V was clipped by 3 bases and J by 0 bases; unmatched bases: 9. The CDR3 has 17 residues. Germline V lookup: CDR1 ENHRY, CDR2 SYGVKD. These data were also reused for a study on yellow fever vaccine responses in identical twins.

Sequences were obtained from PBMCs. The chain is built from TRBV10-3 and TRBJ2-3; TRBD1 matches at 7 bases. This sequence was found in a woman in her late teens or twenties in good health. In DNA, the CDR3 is TGTGCCATCAGTGATACCCCGGGACAGCCCAGCACAGATACGCAGTATTTT. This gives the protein CAISDTPGQPSTDTQYF.